The clone carrying this TCR beta chain appeared a few times. Produced via immunoSEQ multiplex PCR; TCRdb's table is partial and in-frame only. This table holds roughly 500,000 clones, roughly nine tenths found once. CDR1 is KGHSH and CDR2 is LQKENI in the germline V gene. The V and J ends lost 3 bases and 7 bases respectively, with 16 bases between them. This CDR3 comprises 15 residues. The record originates from a study of blood T cell repertoires in COVID-19. Background on the study: PBMCs, B-cell-depleted T cells, or T cells provided the cDNA or gDNA that made up the material.

Participants were aged about 18 to 100 years from roughly 25 US areas. Two negative PCRs, clearance, or symptom resolution had been documented for recovered Cohort 3 donors. The sequenced sample was PBMCs or T cells enriched from blood (not recorded which). The source of this sequence is a woman aged 55-69 years who had recovered from COVID-19. The rearrangement uses TRBV18 and TRBJ2-1; perhaps TRBD1 as D (5 bases). The chain's CDR3 is CASSPQGALGNEQFF. CDR3 DNA sequence: TGTGCCAGCTCACCTCAAGGGGCTCTGGGGAATGAGCAGTTCTTC.